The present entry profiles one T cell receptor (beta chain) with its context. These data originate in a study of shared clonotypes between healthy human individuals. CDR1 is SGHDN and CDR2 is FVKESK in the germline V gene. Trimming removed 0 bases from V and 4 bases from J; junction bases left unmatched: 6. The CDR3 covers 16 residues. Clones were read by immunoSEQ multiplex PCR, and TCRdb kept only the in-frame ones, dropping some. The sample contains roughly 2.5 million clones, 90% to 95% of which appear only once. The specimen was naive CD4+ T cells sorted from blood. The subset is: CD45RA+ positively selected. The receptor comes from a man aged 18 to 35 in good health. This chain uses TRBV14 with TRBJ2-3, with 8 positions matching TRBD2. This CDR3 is CASSQEGSGRADTQYF. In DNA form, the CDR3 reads TGTGCCAGCAGCCAAGAAGGGAGCGGGAGAGCAGATACGCAGTATTTT.